This T cell receptor (beta chain) comes out of a study of persistence of HIV-infected CD4 T cells. Study context: Anti-CD3/anti-CD28 stimulation activated a higher proportion of cells than antigen stimulation, with lower memory fraction.

With regard to this clone: Antigen unknown.

From germline, CDR1 is GTSNPN and CDR2 SVGIG (reference sequence). The CDR3 is 14 residues long. Trimming pared 3 bases from V and 2 bases from J, leaving 14 bases between. Cells were stimulated nonspecifically with anti-CD3/anti-CD28 magnetic beads. Responding CD4+ T cells were sorted by upregulation of both CD40 ligand and CD69. Before stimulation, PBMCs underwent CD8+ T cell depletion. CD8-depleted PBMCs were stimulated around 17 hours with anti-CD28/CD49d costimulation, CD40-blocking antibody and enfuvirtide. The immunoSEQ assay was version 4, run in survey mode. The data were produced by immunoSEQ multiplex PCR, yet TCRdb's version contains in-frame clones alone and is incomplete. This table holds some 45,000 clones, about 88% found once.

V usage is TRBV30 and J usage is TRBJ2-7, with D possibly matching TRBD1 (6 bases). Sequences were derived from CD4+ T cells sorted from PBMCs after approximately 20-hour stimulation, sampled from a patient who received antiretroviral therapy. The source of this sequence is an adult woman with HIV who was CMV-seropositive. CDR3 residues: CAWRGALLPYEQYF. In DNA, the CDR3 is TGTGCCTGGAGGGGGGCCCTCCTTCCCTACGAGCAGTACTTC.